The rows below give T cell receptor beta chains drawn from one sample of a study of Ad26.COV2.S vaccination and SARS-CoV-2 variants. Assay: immunoSEQ multiplex PCR; the TCRdb copy retains only in-frame clones and omits some. The data contain roughly 380,000 clones, 88% of them singletons. The specimen comprised peripheral blood, sampled in a trial of Ad26.COV2.S vaccine versus placebo. The receptor set was obtained from a person aged 18-60 years who received the Ad26.COV2.S COVID-19 vaccine or a placebo. Each CDR3 is given with its conserved first and last residue. A D gene is named only where the DNA matches it firmly. Size values are once, few and many counts, or a class for expanded clones, and some rows have none.

clone_size j_call d_call v_call cdr3_aa cdr3_nt
NA TRBJ2-5 NA TRBV2 CASSEEVALTETQYF TGTGCCAGCAGTGAAGAGGTCGCCCTGACGGAGACCCAGTACTTC
NA TRBJ2-5 NA TRBV2 CASSVRGRRGETQYF TGTGCCAGCAGCGTGCGGGGACGGCGAGGGGAGACCCAGTACTTC
NA TRBJ1-4 TRBD1 TRBV4-1 CASSVGQEIQTNEKLFF TGCGCCAGCAGCGTGGGACAGGAGATTCAAACTAATGAAAAACTGTTTTTT
NA TRBJ2-1 NA TRBV28 CATKGSANEQFF TGTGCCACCAAGGGGTCGGCCAATGAGCAGTTCTTC
once TRBJ2-7 TRBD1 TRBV10-3 CATGTGSSYEQYF TGTGCCACCGGGACAGGGAGCTCCTACGAGCAGTACTTC
once TRBJ1-3 NA TRBV9 CASSVGGGRNTIYF TGTGCCAGCAGCGTAGGAGGGGGGCGAAACACCATATATTTT
NA TRBJ2-3 NA TRBV5-4 CASSSDTTDTQYF TGTGCCAGCAGCTCCGACACCACAGATACGCAGTATTTT
once TRBJ1-1 TRBD1 TRBV6-2/TRBV6-3 CASSYLGGAGTEAFF TGTGCCAGCAGTTACCTAGGGGGCGCCGGGACTGAAGCTTTCTTT
NA TRBJ2-2 NA TRBV6-5 CASSYEGLTGELFF TGTGCCAGCAGTTACGAGGGACTCACCGGGGAGCTGTTTTTT
NA TRBJ2-1 NA TRBV10-3 CAISVESSYNEQFF TGTGCCATCAGTGTCGAGAGCTCCTACAATGAGCAGTTCTTC
NA TRBJ2-7 NA TRBV9 CASSVGPGATYEQYF TGTGCCAGCAGCGTAGGCCCTGGTGCTACCTACGAGCAGTACTTC
NA TRBJ2-5 NA TRBV5-4 CASSSINRDAQETQYF TGTGCCAGCAGCTCAATAAACCGGGACGCCCAAGAGACCCAGTACTTC
NA TRBJ2-7 NA TRBV11-2 CASSLAPQGRRTYEQYF TGTGCCAGCAGCTTAGCCCCACAGGGTAGGAGGACCTACGAGCAGTACTTC
NA TRBJ2-7 NA TRBV14 CASSQDLRGRISYEQYF TGTGCCAGCAGCCAAGATCTTCGGGGGCGTATCTCCTACGAGCAGTACTTC
NA TRBJ2-3 NA TRBV9 CASSVNPRRDPSEDTQYF TGTGCCAGCAGCGTAAATCCGCGAAGGGACCCCAGTGAGGATACGCAGTATTTT
NA TRBJ2-7 NA TRBV23-1 CASSQSGTAPEQYF TGCGCCAGCAGTCAATCGGGGACTGCACCCGAGCAGTACTTC
NA TRBJ2-3 TRBD2 TRBV5-1 CASSLEGTNTDTQYF TGCGCCAGCAGCTTGGAAGGGACTAACACAGATACGCAGTATTTT
NA TRBJ1-4 TRBD1 TRBV15 CATSQYRGRVEKLFF TGTGCCACCAGCCAATACAGGGGAAGAGTTGAAAAACTGTTTTTT
once TRBJ1-4 TRBD1 TRBV5-4 CASSFGTGGGNEKLFF TGTGCCAGCAGCTTCGGGACAGGGGGGGGTAATGAAAAACTGTTTTTT
many TRBJ2-2 NA TRBV6-5 CASSYGRNSGTGELFF TGTGCCAGCAGTTATGGCCGGAATTCGGGGACCGGGGAGCTGTTTTTT
NA TRBJ1-5 NA TRBV6-2/TRBV6-3 CASSKTRENQPQHF TGTGCCAGCAGCAAGACGAGGGAGAATCAGCCCCAGCATTTT
NA TRBJ1-1 TRBD1 TRBV6-5 CASSYLSGQGATEAFF TGTGCCAGCAGTTACCTTTCGGGACAGGGGGCCACTGAAGCTTTCTTT